These T cell receptor beta chains were read from a single sample in a study of T cells expressing NK-cell markers. TCRdb reprocessed the 5' RACE reads, keeping one entry per CDR3 protein, no DNA. The sample has 250,000 to 300,000 distinct CDR3 sequences. Source material: blood T cells: a sorted CD56 or NKG2C T cell subset, CD4+ or CD8+ T cells, or bulk PBMC T cells (not recorded which). The receptors stem from a man between 18 and 29 years old in good health. Each CDR3 is given with its conserved first and last residue.

v_gene: TRBV12-3/TRBV12-4; j_gene: TRBJ2-2; CDR3aa: CASSPDWGELFF
v_gene: TRBV6-5; j_gene: TRBJ2-1; CDR3aa: CASSYLPGTGYNEQFF
v_gene: TRBV6-5; j_gene: TRBJ1-5; CDR3aa: CAWPRDSPQHF
v_gene: TRBV29-1; j_gene: TRBJ2-1; CDR3aa: CSVEGPSSGNYNEQFF
v_gene: TRBV6-2/TRBV6-3; j_gene: TRBJ2-1; CDR3aa: CAIQLGDGRQYNEQFF
v_gene: TRBV12-3/TRBV12-4; j_gene: TRBJ2-3; CDR3aa: CASSYSGRADTQYF
v_gene: TRBV7-2; j_gene: TRBJ2-3; CDR3aa: CASSLVGTSSTDTQYF
v_gene: TRBV20-1; j_gene: TRBJ2-1; CDR3aa: CSARMAGKVGEQFF
v_gene: TRBV6-1; j_gene: TRBJ1-5; CDR3aa: CASSRTGTDQPQHF
v_gene: TRBV9; j_gene: TRBJ1-6; CDR3aa: CASSAQGANSPLHF
v_gene: TRBV7-2; j_gene: TRBJ2-3; CDR3aa: CASSQPSTDTQYF
v_gene: TRBV5-1; j_gene: TRBJ2-1; CDR3aa: CASSLGTTSGRREQFF
v_gene: TRBV20-1; j_gene: TRBJ2-7; CDR3aa: CSARAFTGTGIYEQYF
v_gene: TRBV4-3; j_gene: TRBJ2-7; CDR3aa: CASSTTGQPISGQYF
v_gene: TRBV10-3; j_gene: TRBJ2-3; CDR3aa: CAITLAPYSHTDTQYF
v_gene: TRBV12-3/TRBV12-4; j_gene: TRBJ2-1; CDR3aa: CASSNGYEQFF
v_gene: TRBV6-2/TRBV6-3; j_gene: TRBJ2-2; CDR3aa: CATSGNTGELFF
v_gene: TRBV20-1; j_gene: TRBJ1-1; CDR3aa: CSASNPRGGMNTEAFF
v_gene: TRBV20-1; j_gene: TRBJ2-3; CDR3aa: CSARDLAAGTRIDTQYF
v_gene: TRBV28; j_gene: TRBJ2-1; CDR3aa: CASSFKFGRGWPTSYNEQFF
v_gene: TRBV20-1; j_gene: TRBJ2-3; CDR3aa: CSAHQGYTDTQYF
v_gene: TRBV12-3/TRBV12-4; j_gene: TRBJ1-2; CDR3aa: CASTQTGPGGYTF
v_gene: TRBV10-3; j_gene: TRBJ1-2; CDR3aa: CAIMGTEKGGGYTF
v_gene: TRBV27; j_gene: TRBJ1-2; CDR3aa: CASSFLPGGHGYTF
v_gene: TRBV4-2; j_gene: TRBJ2-7; CDR3aa: CASSQDRQGSYEQYF
v_gene: TRBV5-6; j_gene: TRBJ2-5; CDR3aa: CASSPFGGTSRETQYF
v_gene: TRBV7-2; j_gene: TRBJ2-3; CDR3aa: CASSTGLATSTQYF
v_gene: TRBV29-1; j_gene: TRBJ1-2; CDR3aa: CSVERRLNYGYTF
v_gene: TRBV18; j_gene: TRBJ1-3; CDR3aa: CASSPSQGNTIYF